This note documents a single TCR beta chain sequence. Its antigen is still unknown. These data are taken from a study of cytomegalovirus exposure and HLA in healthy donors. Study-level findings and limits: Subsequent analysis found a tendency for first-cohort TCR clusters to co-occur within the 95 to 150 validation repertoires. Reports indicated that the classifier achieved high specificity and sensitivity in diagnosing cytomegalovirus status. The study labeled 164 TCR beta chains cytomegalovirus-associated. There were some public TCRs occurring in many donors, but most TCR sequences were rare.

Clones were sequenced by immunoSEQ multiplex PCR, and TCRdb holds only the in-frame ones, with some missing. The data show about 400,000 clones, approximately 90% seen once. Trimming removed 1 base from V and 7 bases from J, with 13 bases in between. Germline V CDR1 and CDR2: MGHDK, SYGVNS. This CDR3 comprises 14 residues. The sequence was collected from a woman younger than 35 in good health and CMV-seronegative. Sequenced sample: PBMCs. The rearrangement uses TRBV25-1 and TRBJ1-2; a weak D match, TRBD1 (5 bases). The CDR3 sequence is CASSEWGRKGGYTF. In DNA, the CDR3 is TGTGCCAGCAGTGAATGGGGCAGAAAGGGTGGCTACACCTTC.